This TCR beta chain was retrieved from a study of cytotoxic CD8 clonotypes in ibrutinib-treated CLL (TCRdb year 2021). Study-level background: The cohort was composed of around twelve relapsed/refractory and approximately 16 treatment-naive patients; IGHV unmutated status was identified in 17 patients. Every sample from remission and from progressive disease was obtained while the patients were still on ibrutinib. Partial responses were observed in about 25 patients and complete responses in 2; after a median follow-up of 68 months, remission was maintained in 15 or so patients and progression was observed in approximately twelve. Longitudinal samples were obtainable from about 30% of the roughly 90 participants in the trial. Response samples were taken after a median of about a year on treatment, ranging from about 6 to 36 months. On average, each sample had roughly 250,000 productive templates and more than 75,000 productive rearrangements. Cryopreserved peripheral blood mononuclear cells were collected before treatment, at response, and at either disease progression or sustained remission.

The sample's time point, from its label and the paper: around 25 months on ibrutinib. For TCR beta library preparation, roughly 2 micrograms of genomic DNA were extracted from the cryopreserved PBMCs. High-throughput TCR beta sequencing was performed on longitudinal blood samples from CLL patients receiving ibrutinib monotherapy. The patients were enrolled in a single-center, open-label phase 2 trial of ibrutinib monotherapy. Points the paper makes about the study in general: Public clonotypes were found to be uncommon and were observed to contract or remain stable during treatment; the increase in clonality was shown to reflect expansion of private clonotypes at ibrutinib response. Sampling times were not matched between sustained-remission and progressing patients, and lymph node repertoires were not studied. Clonality rose at ibrutinib response, remained stable during sustained remission, and dropped back toward baseline at progression. Baseline clonality was found to be higher than that of age-matched healthy donors and was strongly correlated with circulating CD8+ T-cell counts.

This clone has a single count. Its antigen has not been determined. Base qualities are not recorded, but no much larger clone differs from it by a single base. From the cysteine up to the phenylalanine, the CDR3 has a length of 13 residues. Here the CDR3 DNA is all that survives: 39 bases in frame from base 1. The germline V gene gives CDR1 as KGHSH and CDR2 as LQKENI. Trimming removed 0 bases from V and 7 bases from J, leaving 9 bases between the germline ends. On a MiSeq, deep resolution sequencing aimed for a depth between 1 in 1 million and 1 in 200,000 T cells, with each clonotype covered approximately 9.8x on average. The immunoSEQ hsTCRB Kit was used to generate the TCR beta libraries. The paper's data handling went like this. Data were analyzed with ImmunoSEQ Data Assistant and ImmunoSEQ Analyzer, with V, D and J genes assigned per IMGT definitions. Clonality, which ranges from 0 to 1, was calculated by subtracting the normalized Shannon entropy of productive rearrangement frequencies from one. Only overrepresented clonotypes making up at least 0.05% of each patient's repertoire were included in the public clonotype analysis. Repertoires from more than ten age-matched healthy donors in immuneACCESS were used as clonality controls. Entries here come from immuneACCESS through TCRdb and include only in-frame sequences with V and J called. Some clones fail to appear in such tables; in the studies checked, an unresolved V gene covers under half of the shortfall, and the cause of the remainder is unknown. V, J and clone size reflect that table, while D and trimming were determined from the DNA. The sample includes about 150,000 clones, with 76% observed a single time. Together, the top ten hold around 4.9% of the sample.

The chain links TRBV18 with TRBJ1-1; no D gene is confidently identified. The source is a human donor with chronic lymphocytic leukemia. The sequenced sample was PBMCs, obtained after 24 months of ibrutinib treatment. The CDR3 protein sequence reads: CASSPPGGGEAFF. The nucleotide sequence reads as follows: TGTGCCAGCTCACCACCGGGTGGTGGTGAAGCTTTCTTT.